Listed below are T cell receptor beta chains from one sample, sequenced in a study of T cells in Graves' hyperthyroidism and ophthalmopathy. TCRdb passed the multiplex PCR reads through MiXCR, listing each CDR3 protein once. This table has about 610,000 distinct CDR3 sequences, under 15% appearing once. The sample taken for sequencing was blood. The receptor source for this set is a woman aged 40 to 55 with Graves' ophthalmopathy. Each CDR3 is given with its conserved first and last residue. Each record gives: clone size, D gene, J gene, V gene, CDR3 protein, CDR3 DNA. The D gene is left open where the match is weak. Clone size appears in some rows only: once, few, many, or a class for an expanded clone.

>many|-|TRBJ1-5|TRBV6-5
CASSYGANQPQHF
TGTGCCAGCAGTTACGGGGCGAATCAGCCCCAGCATTTT
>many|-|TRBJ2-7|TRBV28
CASRARYEQYF
TGTGCCAGCAGGGCCCGGTACGAGCAGTACTTC
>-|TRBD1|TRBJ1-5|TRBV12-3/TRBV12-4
CASRGTGGKSNQPQHF
TGTGCCAGCCGAGGAACAGGGGGCAAAAGCAATCAGCCCCAGCATTTT
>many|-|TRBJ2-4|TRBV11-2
CASSPNRDTLQYF
TGTGCCAGCAGCCCAAACCGGGACACCCTTCAGTACTTC
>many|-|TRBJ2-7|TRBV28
CASRERGSYEQYF
TGTGCCAGTCGAGAGAGGGGATCCTACGAGCAGTACTTC
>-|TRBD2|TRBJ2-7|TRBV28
CASNLLAGVSEQYF
TGTGCCAGCAACTTACTAGCGGGAGTATCCGAGCAGTACTTC
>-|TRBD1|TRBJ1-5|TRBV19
CASSSWTGSNQPQHF
TGTGCCAGTAGTTCTTGGACAGGTAGCAATCAGCCCCAGCATTTT
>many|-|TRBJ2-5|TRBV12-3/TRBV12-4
CASSFGGGQETQYF
TGTGCCAGCAGTTTCGGAGGGGGCCAAGAGACCCAGTACTTC
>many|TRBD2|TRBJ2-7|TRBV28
CASSPGLAGGERYEQYF
TGTGCCAGCAGCCCTGGACTAGCGGGAGGGGAGAGATACGAGCAGTACTTC
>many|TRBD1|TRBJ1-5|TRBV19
CASSTPPGTGINQPQHF
TGTGCCAGTAGTACTCCCCCCGGGACAGGAATTAATCAGCCCCAGCATTTT
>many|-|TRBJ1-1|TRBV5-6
CASSHLLGNTEAFF
TGTGCCAGCAGCCATCTGTTGGGAAACACTGAAGCTTTCTTT
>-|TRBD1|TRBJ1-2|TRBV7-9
CASSSSRDRVGYTF
TGTGCCAGCAGCTCCAGCCGGGACAGGGTGGGCTACACCTTC
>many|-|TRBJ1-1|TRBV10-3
CAISESGGANTEAFF
TGTGCCATCAGTGAGTCAGGAGGCGCAAACACTGAAGCTTTCTTT
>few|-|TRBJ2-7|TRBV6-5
CASSYRDLEFQYF
TGTGCCAGCAGTTACCGGGACTTGGAATTTCAGTACTTC
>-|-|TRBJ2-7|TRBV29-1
CSVEDGPEQYF
TGCAGCGTTGAAGATGGGCCCGAGCAGTACTTC
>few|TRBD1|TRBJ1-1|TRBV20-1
CSARDPRQGMNTEAFF
TGCAGTGCTAGAGACCCCAGACAGGGAATGAACACTGAAGCTTTCTTT
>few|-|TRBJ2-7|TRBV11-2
CASSLDRGREQYF
TGTGCCAGCAGCTTAGACAGGGGGAGGGAGCAGTACTTC
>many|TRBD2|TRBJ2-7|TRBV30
CAWSRPGLVFENEQYF
TGTGCCTGGAGCCGACCGGGACTAGTCTTCGAGAACGAGCAGTACTTC
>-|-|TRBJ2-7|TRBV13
CASSLAGSEGYEQYF
TGTGCCAGCAGCTTAGCAGGGAGCGAAGGTTACGAGCAGTACTTC
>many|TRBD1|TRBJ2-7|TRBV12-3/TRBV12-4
CASSPGTGNDEQYF
TGTGCCAGCAGTCCCGGGACAGGGAATGACGAGCAGTACTTC
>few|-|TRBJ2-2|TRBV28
CASSLPGPPAGGELFF
TGTGCCAGCAGTCTCCCGGGCCCCCCGGCGGGCGGGGAGCTGTTTTTT
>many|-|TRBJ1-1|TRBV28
CASSFDRNTEAFF
TGTGCCAGCAGTTTCGACAGAAACACTGAAGCTTTCTTT
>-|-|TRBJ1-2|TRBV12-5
CASGFTSGGYTF
TGTGCTAGTGGTTTCACATCTGGGGGCTACACCTTC
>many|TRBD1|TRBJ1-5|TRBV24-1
CATSPGTGGNQPQHF
TGTGCCACCAGTCCAGGGACAGGGGGCAATCAGCCCCAGCATTTT
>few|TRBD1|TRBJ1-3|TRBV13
CASSSLDRQGGFSSGNTIYF
TGTGCCAGCAGCTCGTTAGATCGACAGGGGGGATTCAGCTCTGGAAACACCATATATTTT
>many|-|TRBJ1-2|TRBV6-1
CGAGISYGYTF
TGTGGGGCTGGGATATCCTATGGCTACACCTTC
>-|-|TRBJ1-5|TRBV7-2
CASSLGTAGQPQHF
TGTGCCAGCAGCCTCGGAACCGCCGGTCAGCCCCAGCATTTT
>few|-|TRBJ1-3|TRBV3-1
CASSQGGGGSGNTIYF
TGTGCCAGCAGCCAAGGGGGCGGAGGCTCTGGAAACACCATATATTTT
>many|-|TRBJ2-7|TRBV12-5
CASGTDRGEEYYEQYF
TGTGCTAGTGGTACGGACAGAGGAGAGGAATACTACGAGCAGTACTTC
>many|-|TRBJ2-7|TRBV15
CATSREQGSLDEQYF
TGTGCCACCAGCAGAGAACAGGGAAGTCTGGACGAGCAGTACTTC
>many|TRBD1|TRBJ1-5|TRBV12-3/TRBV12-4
CASSLYPTRTGEEQPQHF
TGTGCCAGCAGTTTATATCCCACCAGGACAGGGGAGGAACAGCCCCAGCATTTT
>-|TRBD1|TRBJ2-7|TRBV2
CASSEDRGLSYEQYF
TGTGCCAGCAGTGAGGACAGGGGATTGTCCTACGAGCAGTACTTC
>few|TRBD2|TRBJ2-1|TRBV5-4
CASSWTGTSGTNEQFF
TGTGCCAGCAGCTGGACCGGGACTAGCGGGACCAATGAGCAGTTCTTC
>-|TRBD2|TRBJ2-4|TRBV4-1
CASSQDRAGGADIQYF
TGCGCCAGCAGCCAAGACCGAGCGGGAGGGGCGGACATTCAGTACTTC
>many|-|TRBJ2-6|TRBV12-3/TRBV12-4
CASSLKEVRLGAGANVLTF
TGTGCCAGCAGTTTAAAAGAGGTCAGGCTGGGGGCTGGGGCCAACGTCCTGACTTTC
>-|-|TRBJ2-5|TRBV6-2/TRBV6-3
CASSSGQARETQYF
TGTGCCAGCAGTAGCGGTCAAGCGAGGGAGACCCAGTACTTC
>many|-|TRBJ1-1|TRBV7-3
CASSADAGAHTEAFF
TGTGCCAGCAGCGCCGATGCGGGGGCGCATACTGAAGCTTTCTTT
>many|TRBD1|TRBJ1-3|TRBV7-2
CASSLGQGASGNTIYF
TGTGCCAGCAGCTTGGGACAGGGGGCCTCTGGAAACACCATATATTTT
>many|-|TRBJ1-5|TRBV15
CATSLGHRKPQHF
TGTGCCACCAGCCTGGGACACAGAAAGCCCCAGCATTTT
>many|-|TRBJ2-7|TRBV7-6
CASSPSTDSEFPYEQYF
TGTGCCAGCAGCCCCTCAACCGACAGCGAGTTCCCCTACGAGCAGTACTTC
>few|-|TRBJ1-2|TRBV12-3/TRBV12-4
CASSLSSRYGYTF
TGTGCCAGCAGTTTAAGTAGCAGATATGGCTACACCTTC
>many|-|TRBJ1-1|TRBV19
CAAGRNTEAFF
TGTGCCGCCGGCCGGAACACTGAAGCTTTCTTT
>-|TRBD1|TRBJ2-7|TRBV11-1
CASSWSGNRGSPYEQYF
TGTGCCAGCAGCTGGTCGGGGAACAGGGGGTCCCCATACGAGCAGTACTTC
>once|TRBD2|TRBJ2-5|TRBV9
CASSRGREGRETQYF
TGTGCCAGCAGCCGAGGCAGGGAGGGAAGAGAGACCCAGTACTTC
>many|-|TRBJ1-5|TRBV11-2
CASSLDRGLQPQHF
TGTGCCAGCAGCTTAGATCGAGGGCTTCAGCCCCAGCATTTT
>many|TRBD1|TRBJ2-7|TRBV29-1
CSVRGGQGAYEQYF
TGCAGCGTTAGGGGGGGACAGGGGGCCTACGAGCAGTACTTC
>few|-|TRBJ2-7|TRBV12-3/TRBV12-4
CASSLIADGITYEQYF
TGTGCCAGCAGTTTAATTGCGGACGGGATCACCTACGAGCAGTACTTC
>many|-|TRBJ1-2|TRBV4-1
CASSQVSYYGYTF
TGCGCCAGCAGCCAAGTATCATACTATGGCTACACCTTC
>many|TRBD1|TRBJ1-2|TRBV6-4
CASSDRRTGTHYGYTF
TGTGCCAGCAGTGACCGACGGACAGGGACCCACTATGGCTACACCTTC
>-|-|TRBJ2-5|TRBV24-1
CATSDTDGKETQYF
TGTGCCACCAGTGATACAGATGGAAAAGAGACCCAGTACTTC
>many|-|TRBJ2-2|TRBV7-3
CASSWGWEGELFF
TGTGCCAGCAGCTGGGGCTGGGAGGGGGAGCTGTTTTTT
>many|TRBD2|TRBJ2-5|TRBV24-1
CATSDAAGELQETQYF
TGTGCCACCAGTGATGCAGCGGGAGAGCTACAAGAGACCCAGTACTTC
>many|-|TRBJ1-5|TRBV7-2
CASSLLVSQPQHF
TGTGCCAGCAGCTTATTGGTGTCTCAGCCCCAGCATTTT
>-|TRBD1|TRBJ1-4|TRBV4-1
CVSSQDPTGREKLFF
TGCGTCAGCAGCCAAGATCCGACAGGGCGGGAAAAACTGTTTTTT
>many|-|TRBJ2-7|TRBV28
CASTGHSYEQYF
TGTGCCAGTACAGGGCACTCCTACGAGCAGTACTTC
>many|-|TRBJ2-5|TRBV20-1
CSASRAGSETQYF
TGCAGTGCTAGTCGCGCCGGGAGTGAGACCCAGTACTTC
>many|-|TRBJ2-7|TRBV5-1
CASSLDEGSYEQYF
TGCGCCAGCAGCTTGGATGAGGGCTCCTACGAGCAGTACTTC
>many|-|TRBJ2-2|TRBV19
CASSIARDANTGELFF
TGTGCCAGTAGTATTGCCAGGGACGCCAACACCGGGGAGCTGTTTTTT